This TCR beta chain was identified during a study of shared clonotypes between healthy human individuals. Study-level points and caveats: Rarefaction showed sorted-subset sequencing was incomplete despite large depth.

Looked up from germline, CDR1 is SGDLS and CDR2 is YYNGEE. V trimming: 3 bases; J trimming: 0 bases; junction bases outside the gene matches: 6. The CDR3 length is 15 residues. Participating donors were healthy, HIV-negative adults free of recent acute infections or vaccinations. As regards this clone: The antigen is undetermined.

Libraries were prepared by immunoSEQ multiplex PCR; TCRdb keeps only in-frame clonotypes and omits some of them. Among 550,000 to 800,000 clones listed, 90% were seen once. The sequence was collected from a man younger than 30 in good health. Some clones in this sample may be carry-over from other donors' samples. The rearrangement links TRBV9 to TRBJ2-7, with TRBD1 identical over 7 bases. Sequencing was performed on memory CD8+ T cells from PBMCs. Subset indicated: CD45RO+ cells pooled with CCR7-negative TemRA cells. The CDR3 DNA reads as TGTGCCAGCAGCGGCGACAGGGAAATCTCCTACGAGCAGTACTTC. Translated, it gives CASSGDREISYEQYF.